This TCR beta chain was recovered during a study of control samples from healthy donors and cancer patients. TCRdb's table, derived via immunoSEQ multiplex PCR, lists solely in-frame clones and lacks some. The sample contains 120,000 to 150,000 clones, approximately 92% of which appear only once. Germline V gene sequence: CDR1 SGHKS, CDR2 YYEKEE (reference sequence). There are 14 residues in the CDR3. The ends were cut back, 7 bases at V and 0 bases at J, with 14 bases in the middle. The sequenced sample consisted of blood. The receptor was isolated from a man aged 25 to 45 in good health. The gene calls are TRBV5-5 and TRBJ2-7, with D possibly matching TRBD2 (5 bases). For the CDR3, the DNA is TGTGCCAGCGGATGGACTGACGGCTCCTACGAGCAGTACTTC. Translated, it gives CASGWTDGSYEQYF.